This passage covers 9 T cell receptor beta chains from one sample sequenced in a study of cytomegalovirus exposure and HLA in healthy donors. PCR primers comprised 60 Vbeta and 13 Jbeta primers. Produced via immunoSEQ multiplex PCR; TCRdb's table is partial and in-frame only. The sample gives roughly 100,000 clones, approximately 72% of which show up once; around 3.5% is in the top ten. Sequenced input: PBMCs. These receptors were obtained from a woman between 50 and 59 years old in good health and CMV-seronegative.

The chain combines TRBV14 with TRBJ2-4, with D hard to call. The CDR3 has 13 amino acids. V was cut by 3 bases and J by 12 bases, with 15 bases left in between. Germline V gene data show CDR1 as SGHDN and CDR2 as FVKESK. The CDR3 reads CASSHPDTLPQYF. The DNA for the CDR3 is TGTGCCAGCAGCCACCCCGACACCTTGCCTCAGTACTTC.

J is TRBJ2-5 and V is TRBV15, with D possibly being TRBD1 (6 bases). V dropped 0 bases and J dropped 5 bases, with 13 bases sitting between them. This CDR3 is 15 amino acids long. Germline V CDR1 and CDR2: LNHNV, YYDKDF (reference sequence). CDR3 nucleotides: TGTGCCACCAGCAGAGAACGAACAGGGTTGGAGACCCAGTACTTC. Its translation: CATSRERTGLETQYF.

This chain uses TRBV12-5 with TRBJ2-3; 7 nucleotides align to TRBD1. Germline CDR1 and CDR2: LGHNT and FRNRAP. This CDR3 region has 13 residues. With V trimmed by 5 bases and J by 4 bases, 3 bases remained unmatched. CDR3 coding DNA: TGTGCTAGTGGTCGACAGGGCCCAGATACGCAGTATTTT. Amino acid sequence: CASGRQGPDTQYF.

V usage is TRBV7-7 and J usage is TRBJ2-5; 7 nucleotides agree with TRBD1. The V segment lost 0 bases and the J segment 2 bases; nucleotides outside the gene matches: 0. This CDR3 has 14 amino acids. Germline CDR1 and CDR2: SSHAT and FNYEAQ (reference sequence). CDR3 region: CASSLAGQQETQYF. CDR3 sequence (DNA): TGTGCCAGCAGCTTAGCGGGACAGCAAGAGACCCAGTACTTC.

This clone was detected only once. This chain links TRBV27 with TRBJ2-3, with 7 bases identical to TRBD1. The V and J ends lost 3 bases and 0 bases, in that order; junction bases with no gene match: 3. CDR1 is MNHEY, CDR2 SMNVEV, per germline (reference sequence). The CDR3 consists of 15 residues. As DNA, the CDR3 is TGTGCCAGCAGTTTGGGGACAGATAGCACAGATACGCAGTATTTT. It encodes CASSLGTDSTDTQYF.

The rearrangement links TRBV6-5 to TRBJ2-7; no clear D gene. The CDR3 is 11 residues long. V gave up 4 bases and J gave up 5 bases, with 6 bases separating them. Germline assignment: CDR1 MNHEY and CDR2 SVGAGI. Here the CDR3 reads CASSWLDEQYF. The CDR3 coding sequence is TGTGCCAGCAGTTGGCTAGACGAGCAGTACTTC.

CDR3 residues: CASSPGTSGRTYEQYF. DNA for the CDR3: TGTGCCAGCAGCCCTGGGACTAGCGGGAGGACCTACGAGCAGTACTTC. This sequence joins TRBV7-9 and TRBJ2-7; 15 positions agree with TRBD2. V shed 5 bases, J shed 2 bases, and the junction held 4 bases outside the gene matches. In germline, CDR1 is SEHNR, CDR2 FQNEAQ (reference sequence). The CDR3 runs 16 residues.

This clone was seen only a few times. The V and J genes are TRBV30 and TRBJ1-1; D is possibly TRBD1 (5 bases). The CDR3 has 13 amino acids. The V gene lost 3 bases and the J gene lost 0 bases, with 8 bases spanning the gap. Germline loops: CDR1 GTSNPN, CDR2 SVGIG (reference sequence). In DNA form, the CDR3 reads TGTGCCTGGAGCGCACAGGTGAACACTGAAGCTTTCTTT. This gives the protein CAWSAQVNTEAFF.

V and J are TRBV28 and TRBJ2-7; TRBD1 aligns across 7 bases. Germline assignment: CDR1 MDHEN and CDR2 SYDVKM. The J segment lost 5 bases and the V segment lost 1 base, leaving 8 bases of the junction unmatched. CDR3 length: 15 amino acids. CDR3 protein: CASSLSAGGTNEQYF. The DNA for the CDR3 is TGTGCCAGCAGTTTATCGGCAGGGGGTACAAACGAGCAGTACTTC.